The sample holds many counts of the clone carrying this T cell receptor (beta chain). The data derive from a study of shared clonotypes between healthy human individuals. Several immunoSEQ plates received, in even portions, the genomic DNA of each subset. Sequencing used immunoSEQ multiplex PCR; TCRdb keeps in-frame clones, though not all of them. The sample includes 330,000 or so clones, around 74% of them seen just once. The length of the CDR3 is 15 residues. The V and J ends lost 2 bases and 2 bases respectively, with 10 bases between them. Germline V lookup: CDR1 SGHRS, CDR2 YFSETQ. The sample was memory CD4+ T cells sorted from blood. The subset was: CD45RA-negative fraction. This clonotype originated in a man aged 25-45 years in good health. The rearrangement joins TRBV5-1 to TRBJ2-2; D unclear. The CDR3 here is CASSFSPGNTGELFF. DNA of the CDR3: TGCGCCAGCAGCTTCTCTCCCGGTAACACCGGGGAGCTGTTTTTT.